This T cell receptor (beta chain) emerged from a study of blood T cell repertoires in COVID-19. TCRdb keeps only in-frame clones here, not all; method: immunoSEQ multiplex PCR. Among a few hundred thousand clones listed, roughly 85% were seen once. V lost 1 base, J lost 4 bases, and 7 bases lay in between. Germline assignment: CDR1 SGHTA and CDR2 FQGNSA. This CDR3 has 13 amino acids. The age range of participants was about 18 to 89 years, with residence in more than 20 US areas. Allocation to cohorts depended on clinical history reported by the participants. The source of this sequence is a woman aged 50 to 60 who had recovered from COVID-19. The chain couples TRBV7-2 to TRBJ1-2, with TRBD1 as a possible D gene (5 bases). The sequenced sample consisted of PBMCs or T cells enriched from blood (not recorded which). CDR3 amino acids: CASSLGQSYGYTF. Written as DNA, the CDR3 is TGTGCCAGCAGCTTAGGACAGAGCTATGGCTACACCTTC.